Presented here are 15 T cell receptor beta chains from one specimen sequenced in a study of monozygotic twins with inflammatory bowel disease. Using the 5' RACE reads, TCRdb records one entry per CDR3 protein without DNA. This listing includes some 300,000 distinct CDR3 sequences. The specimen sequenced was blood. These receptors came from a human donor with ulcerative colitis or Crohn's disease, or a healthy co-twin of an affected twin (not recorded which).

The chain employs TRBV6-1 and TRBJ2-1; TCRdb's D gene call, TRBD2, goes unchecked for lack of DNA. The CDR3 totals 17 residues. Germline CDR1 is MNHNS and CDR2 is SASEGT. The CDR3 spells CASKSPTSSGSYNEQFF.

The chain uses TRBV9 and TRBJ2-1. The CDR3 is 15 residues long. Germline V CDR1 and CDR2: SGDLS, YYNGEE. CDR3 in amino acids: CASGPSGDSYNEQFF.

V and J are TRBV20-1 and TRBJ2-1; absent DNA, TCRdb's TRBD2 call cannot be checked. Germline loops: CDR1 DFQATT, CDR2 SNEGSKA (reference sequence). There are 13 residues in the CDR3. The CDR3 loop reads CSAWTSGMLEQFF.

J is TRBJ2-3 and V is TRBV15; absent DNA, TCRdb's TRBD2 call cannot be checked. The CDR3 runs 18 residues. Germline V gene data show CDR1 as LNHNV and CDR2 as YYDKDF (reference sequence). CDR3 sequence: CATSRDVAGDSLTDTQYF.

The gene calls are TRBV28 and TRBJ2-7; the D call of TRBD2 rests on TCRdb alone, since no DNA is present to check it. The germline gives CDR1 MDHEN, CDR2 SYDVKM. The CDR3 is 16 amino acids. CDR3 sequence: CASSAPTSGVTYEQYF.

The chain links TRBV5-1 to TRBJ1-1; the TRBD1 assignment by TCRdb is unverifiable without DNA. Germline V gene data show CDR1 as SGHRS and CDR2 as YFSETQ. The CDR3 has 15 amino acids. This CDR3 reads CASRGHTGTNTEAFF. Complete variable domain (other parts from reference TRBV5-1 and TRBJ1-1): KAGVTQTPRYLIKTRGQQVTLSCSPISGHRSVSWYQQTPGQGLQFLFEYFSETQRNKGNFPGRFSGRQFSNSRSEMNVSTLELGDSALYLCASRGHTGTNTEAFFGQGTRLTVV.

CDR3 in amino acids: CASSLSWASNSPLHF. The chain carries TRBV12-3 or TRBV12-4 and TRBJ1-6. This CDR3 region has 15 residues.

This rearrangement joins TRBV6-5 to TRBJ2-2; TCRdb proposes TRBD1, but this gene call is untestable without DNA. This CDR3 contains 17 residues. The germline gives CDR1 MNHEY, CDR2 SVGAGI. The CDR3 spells CASSYPAGTGITGELFF.

The CDR3 here is CASSLAGDRSYNEQFF. The chain has TRBV5-1 and TRBJ2-1; the TCRdb call, TRBD1, lacks DNA for checking. The CDR3 covers 16 residues. Germline assignment: CDR1 SGHRS and CDR2 YFSETQ.

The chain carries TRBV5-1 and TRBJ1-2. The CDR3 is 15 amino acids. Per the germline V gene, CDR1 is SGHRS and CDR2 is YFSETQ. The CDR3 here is CASSLRTASNYGYTF.

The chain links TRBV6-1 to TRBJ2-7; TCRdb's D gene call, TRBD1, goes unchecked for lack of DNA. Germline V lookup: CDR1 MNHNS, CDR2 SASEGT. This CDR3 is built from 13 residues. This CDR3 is CASIPGRANEQYF.

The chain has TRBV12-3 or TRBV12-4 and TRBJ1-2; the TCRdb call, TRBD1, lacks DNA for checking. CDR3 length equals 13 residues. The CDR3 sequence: CASSPTGVHGYTF.

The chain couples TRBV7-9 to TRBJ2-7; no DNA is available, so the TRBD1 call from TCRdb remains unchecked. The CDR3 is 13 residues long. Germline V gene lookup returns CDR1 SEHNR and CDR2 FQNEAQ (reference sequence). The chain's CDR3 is CASSSGQGIKQYF.

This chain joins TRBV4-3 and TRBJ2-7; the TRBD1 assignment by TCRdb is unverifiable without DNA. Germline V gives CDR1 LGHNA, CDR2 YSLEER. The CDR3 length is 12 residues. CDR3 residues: CASSYRGNEQYF.

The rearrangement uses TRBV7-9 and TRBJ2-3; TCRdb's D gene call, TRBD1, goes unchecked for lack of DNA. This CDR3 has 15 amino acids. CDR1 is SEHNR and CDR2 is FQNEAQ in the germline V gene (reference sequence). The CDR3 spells CASTKWGGFTDTQYF.